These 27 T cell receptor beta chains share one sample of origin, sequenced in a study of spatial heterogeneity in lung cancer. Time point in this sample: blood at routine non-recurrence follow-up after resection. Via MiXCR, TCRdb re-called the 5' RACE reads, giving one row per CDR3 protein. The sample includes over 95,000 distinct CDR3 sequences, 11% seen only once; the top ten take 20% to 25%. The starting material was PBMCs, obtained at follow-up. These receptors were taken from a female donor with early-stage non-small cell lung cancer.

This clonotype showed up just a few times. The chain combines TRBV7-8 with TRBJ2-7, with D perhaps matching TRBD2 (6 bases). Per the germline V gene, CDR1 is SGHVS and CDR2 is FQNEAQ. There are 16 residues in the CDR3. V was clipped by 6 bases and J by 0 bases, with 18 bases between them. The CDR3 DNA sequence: TGTGCCAGCAGTGACCCGCGGGATTCCAGCTCCTACGAGCAGTACTTC. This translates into CASSDPRDSSSYEQYF.

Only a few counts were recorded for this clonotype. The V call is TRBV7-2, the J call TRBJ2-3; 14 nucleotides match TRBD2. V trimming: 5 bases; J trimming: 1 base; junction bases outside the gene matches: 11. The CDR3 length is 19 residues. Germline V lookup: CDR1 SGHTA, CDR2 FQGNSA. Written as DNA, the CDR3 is TGTGCCAGCAGCGGTGGACTAGCGGGAGGCACGAGACGCACAGATACGCAGTATTTT. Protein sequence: CASSGGLAGGTRRTDTQYF. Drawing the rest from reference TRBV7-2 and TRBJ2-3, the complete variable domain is GAGVSQSPSNKVTEKGKDVELRCDPISGHTALYWYRQSLGQGLEFLIYFQGNSAPDKSGLPSDRFSAERTGGSVSTLTIQRTQQEDSAVYLCASSGGLAGGTRRTDTQYFGPGTRLTVL.

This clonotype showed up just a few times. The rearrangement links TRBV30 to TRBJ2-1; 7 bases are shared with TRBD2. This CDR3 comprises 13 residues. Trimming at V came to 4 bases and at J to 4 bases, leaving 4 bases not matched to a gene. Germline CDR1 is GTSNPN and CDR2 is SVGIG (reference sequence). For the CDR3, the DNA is TGTGCCTGGAATAGCGGGCCTTACAATGAGCAGTTCTTC. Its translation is CAWNSGPYNEQFF. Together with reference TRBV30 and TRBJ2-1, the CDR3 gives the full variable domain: SQTIHQWPATLVQPVGSPLSLECTVEGTSNPNLYWYRQAAGRGLQLLFYSVGIGQISSEVPQNLSASRPQDRQFILSSKKLLLSDSGFYLCAWNSGPYNEQFFGPGTRLTVL.

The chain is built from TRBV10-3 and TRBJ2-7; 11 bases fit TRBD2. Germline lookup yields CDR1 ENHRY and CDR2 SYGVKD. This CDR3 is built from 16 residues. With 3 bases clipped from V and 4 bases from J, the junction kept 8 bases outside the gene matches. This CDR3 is CAISEGASGRTYEQYF. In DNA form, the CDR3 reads TGTGCCATCAGTGAAGGGGCTAGCGGGAGGACATACGAGCAGTACTTC.

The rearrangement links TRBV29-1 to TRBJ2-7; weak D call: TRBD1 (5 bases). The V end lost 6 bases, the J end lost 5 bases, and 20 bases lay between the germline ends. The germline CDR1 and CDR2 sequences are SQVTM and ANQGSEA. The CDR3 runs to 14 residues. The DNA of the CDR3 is TGCAGCGTGGCCTATCGTTCTGTAGGGGACGAGCAGTACGTC. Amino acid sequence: CSVAYRSVGDEQYV.

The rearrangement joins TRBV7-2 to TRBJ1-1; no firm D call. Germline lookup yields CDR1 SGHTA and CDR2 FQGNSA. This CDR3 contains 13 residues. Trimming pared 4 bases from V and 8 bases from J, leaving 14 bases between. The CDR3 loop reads CASSSGMDLEAFF. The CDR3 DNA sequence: TGTGCCAGCAGCTCGGGGATGGACTTGGAAGCTTTCTTT.

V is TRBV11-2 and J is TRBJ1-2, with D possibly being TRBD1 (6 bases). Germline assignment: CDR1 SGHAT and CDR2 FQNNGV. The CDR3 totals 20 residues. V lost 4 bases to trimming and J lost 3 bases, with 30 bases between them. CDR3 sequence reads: CASSSWGPRTDSHRDYGYTF. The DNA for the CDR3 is TGTGCCAGCAGCTCCTGGGGACCCCGGACAGATTCACACAGGGACTATGGCTACACCTTC.

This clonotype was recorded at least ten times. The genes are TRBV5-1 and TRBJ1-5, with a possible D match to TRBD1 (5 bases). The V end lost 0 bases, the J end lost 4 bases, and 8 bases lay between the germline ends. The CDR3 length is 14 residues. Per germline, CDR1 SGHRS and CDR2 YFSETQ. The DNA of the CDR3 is TGCGCCAGCAGCTTGGCCGGGGGAAATCAGCCCCAGCATTTT. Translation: CASSLAGGNQPQHF.

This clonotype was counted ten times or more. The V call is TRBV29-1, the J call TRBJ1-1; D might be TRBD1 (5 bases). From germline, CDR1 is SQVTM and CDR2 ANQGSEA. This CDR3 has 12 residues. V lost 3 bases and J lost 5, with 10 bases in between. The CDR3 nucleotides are TGCAGCGTTGAGGGGGGGGATACTGAAGCTTTCTTT. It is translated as CSVEGGDTEAFF.

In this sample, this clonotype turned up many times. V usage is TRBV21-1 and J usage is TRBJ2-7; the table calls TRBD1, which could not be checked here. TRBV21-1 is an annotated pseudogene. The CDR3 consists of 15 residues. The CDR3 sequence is CASSTETESSYEQYV. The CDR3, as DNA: TGTGCCAGCAGCACAGAGACAGAAAGCTCCTACGAGCAGTACGTC.

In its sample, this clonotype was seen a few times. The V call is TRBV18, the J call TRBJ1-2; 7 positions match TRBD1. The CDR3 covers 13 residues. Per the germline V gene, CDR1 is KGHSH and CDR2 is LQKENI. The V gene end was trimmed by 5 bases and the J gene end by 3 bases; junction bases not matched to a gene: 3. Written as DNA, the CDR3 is TGTGCCAGCTCAGCCGGGACAGACTATGGCTACACCTTC. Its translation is CASSAGTDYGYTF.

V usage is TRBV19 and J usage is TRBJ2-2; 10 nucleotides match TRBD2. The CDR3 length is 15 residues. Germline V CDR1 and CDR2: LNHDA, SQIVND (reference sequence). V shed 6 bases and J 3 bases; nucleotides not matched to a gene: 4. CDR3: CASRAGTSDTGELFF. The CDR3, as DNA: TGTGCCAGTAGGGCGGGGACTAGCGACACCGGGGAGCTGTTTTTT.

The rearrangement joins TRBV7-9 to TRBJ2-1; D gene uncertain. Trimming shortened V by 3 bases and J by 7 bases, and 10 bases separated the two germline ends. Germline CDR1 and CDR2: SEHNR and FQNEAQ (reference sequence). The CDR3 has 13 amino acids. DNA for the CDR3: TGTGCCAGCAGCTTTTCCTGGCGGAATGAGCAGTTCTTC. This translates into CASSFSWRNEQFF.

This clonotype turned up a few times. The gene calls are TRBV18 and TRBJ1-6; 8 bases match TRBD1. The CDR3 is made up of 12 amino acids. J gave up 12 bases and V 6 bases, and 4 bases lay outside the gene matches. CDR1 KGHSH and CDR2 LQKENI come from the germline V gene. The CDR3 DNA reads TGTGCCAGCTCCCGTGGACAGGGACCCCTCCACTTT. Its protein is CASSRGQGPLHF.

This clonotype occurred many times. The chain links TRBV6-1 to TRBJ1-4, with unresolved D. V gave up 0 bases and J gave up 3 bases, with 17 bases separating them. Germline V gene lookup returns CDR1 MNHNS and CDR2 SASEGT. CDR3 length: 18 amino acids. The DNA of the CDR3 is TGTGCCAGCAGTGAAGCGCTACCTTCGGTCTTTTCTAATGAAAAACTGTTTTTT. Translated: CASSEALPSVFSNEKLFF.

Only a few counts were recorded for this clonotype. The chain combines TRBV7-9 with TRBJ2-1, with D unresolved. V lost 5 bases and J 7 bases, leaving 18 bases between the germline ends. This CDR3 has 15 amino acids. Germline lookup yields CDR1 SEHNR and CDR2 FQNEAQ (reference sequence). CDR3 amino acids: CASSPKIRLGNEQFF. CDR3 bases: TGTGCCAGCAGCCCGAAGATCCGTTTAGGGAATGAGCAGTTCTTC.

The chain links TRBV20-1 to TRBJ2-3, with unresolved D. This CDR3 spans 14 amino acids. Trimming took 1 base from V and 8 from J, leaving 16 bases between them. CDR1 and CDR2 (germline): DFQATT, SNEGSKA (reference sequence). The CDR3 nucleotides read TGCAGTGCTAGAGGGGGTCGGACCGAGAGTACGCAGTATTTT. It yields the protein CSARGGRTESTQYF.

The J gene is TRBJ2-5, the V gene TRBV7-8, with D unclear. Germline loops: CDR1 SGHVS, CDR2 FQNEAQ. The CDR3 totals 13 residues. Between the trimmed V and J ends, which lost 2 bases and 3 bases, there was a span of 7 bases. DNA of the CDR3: TGTGCCAGCAGCTTACCGCCAAAAGAGACCCAGTACTTC. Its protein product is CASSLPPKETQYF.

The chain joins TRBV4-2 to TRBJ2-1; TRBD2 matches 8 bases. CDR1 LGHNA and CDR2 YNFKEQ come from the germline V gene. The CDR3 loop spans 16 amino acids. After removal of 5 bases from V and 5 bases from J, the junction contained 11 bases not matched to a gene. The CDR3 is CASSYRYGRADNEQFF. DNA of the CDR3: TGTGCCAGCAGCTACCGTTACGGGAGGGCGGACAATGAGCAGTTCTTC.

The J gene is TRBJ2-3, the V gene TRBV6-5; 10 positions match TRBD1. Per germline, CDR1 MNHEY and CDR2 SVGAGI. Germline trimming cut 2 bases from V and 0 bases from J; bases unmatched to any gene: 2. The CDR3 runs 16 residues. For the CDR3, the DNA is TGTGCCAGCAGTTACAGACAGGGGGCAAGCACAGATACGCAGTATTTT. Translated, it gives CASSYRQGASTDTQYF.

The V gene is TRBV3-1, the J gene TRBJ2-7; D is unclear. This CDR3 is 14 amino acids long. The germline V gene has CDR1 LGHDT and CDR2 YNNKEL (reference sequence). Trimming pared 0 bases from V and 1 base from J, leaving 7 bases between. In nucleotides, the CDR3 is TGTGCCAGCAGCCAAGATGTCAGTTCCTACGAGCAGTACTTC. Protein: CASSQDVSSYEQYF.

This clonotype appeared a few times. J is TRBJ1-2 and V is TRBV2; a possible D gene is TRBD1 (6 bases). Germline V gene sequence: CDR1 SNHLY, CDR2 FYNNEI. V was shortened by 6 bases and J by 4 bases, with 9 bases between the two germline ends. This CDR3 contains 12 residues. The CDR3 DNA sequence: TGTGCCAGCAGGACAGGTTCCTATGGCTACACCTTC. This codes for CASRTGSYGYTF.

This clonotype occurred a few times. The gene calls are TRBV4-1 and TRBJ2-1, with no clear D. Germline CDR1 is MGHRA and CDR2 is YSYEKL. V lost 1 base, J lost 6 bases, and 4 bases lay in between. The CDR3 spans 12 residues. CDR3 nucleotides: TGCGCCAGCAGCCAAGCTAGCAATGAGCAGTTCTTC. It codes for CASSQASNEQFF.

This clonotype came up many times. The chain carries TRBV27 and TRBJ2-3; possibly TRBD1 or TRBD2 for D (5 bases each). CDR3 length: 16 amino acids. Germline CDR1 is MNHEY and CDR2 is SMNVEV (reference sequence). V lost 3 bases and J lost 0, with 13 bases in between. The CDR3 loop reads CASSLLRGASTDTQYF. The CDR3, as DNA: TGTGCCAGCAGTTTGCTTCGAGGGGCCAGCACAGATACGCAGTATTTT.

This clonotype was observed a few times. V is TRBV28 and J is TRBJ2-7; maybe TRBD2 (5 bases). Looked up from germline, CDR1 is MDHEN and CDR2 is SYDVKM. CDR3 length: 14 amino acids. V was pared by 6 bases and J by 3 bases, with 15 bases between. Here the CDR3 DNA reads TGTGCCAGCAGGGAGAGCGGATCCATCTACGAGCAGTACTTC. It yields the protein CASRESGSIYEQYF.

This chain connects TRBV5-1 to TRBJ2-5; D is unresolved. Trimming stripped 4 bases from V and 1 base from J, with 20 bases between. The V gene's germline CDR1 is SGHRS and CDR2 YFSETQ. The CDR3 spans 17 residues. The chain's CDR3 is CASSQRPRSLGQETQYF. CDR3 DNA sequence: TGCGCCAGCAGCCAAAGACCTAGGAGCTTGGGCCAAGAGACCCAGTACTTC. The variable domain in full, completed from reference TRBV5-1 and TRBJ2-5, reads KAGVTQTPRYLIKTRGQQVTLSCSPISGHRSVSWYQQTPGQGLQFLFEYFSETQRNKGNFPGRFSGRQFSNSRSEMNVSTLELGDSALYLCASSQRPRSLGQETQYFGPGTRLLVL.

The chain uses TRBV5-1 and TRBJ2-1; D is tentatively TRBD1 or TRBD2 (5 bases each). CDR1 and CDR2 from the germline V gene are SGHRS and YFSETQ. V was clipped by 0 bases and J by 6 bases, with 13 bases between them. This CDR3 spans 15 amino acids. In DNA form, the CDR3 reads TGCGCCAGCAGCTTGGTTTCCGGGGCGCGCAATGAGCAGTTCTTC. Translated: CASSLVSGARNEQFF.